A selection of T cell receptor beta chains follows, all from one sample in a study of cytomegalovirus exposure and HLA in healthy donors. The data were produced by immunoSEQ multiplex PCR, yet TCRdb's version contains in-frame clones alone and is incomplete. The sample carries 100,000 to 150,000 clones, about 80% recorded once. The sample was PBMCs. The receptors come from a woman in her forties or fifties in good health and CMV-seropositive. The CDR3 runs from the conserved cysteine through the conserved F or W. The D gene is left open where the match is weak. For some rows the clone size is stated as once, few or many, or as a class when expanded; others skip it.

d_gene: TRBD1; len: 18; abundance: few; v_gene: TRBV19; j_gene: TRBJ2-6; CDR3nt: TGTGCCAGTATCTCGAGGGGACAGGGGGTCTCTGGGGCCAACGTCCTGACTTTC; CDR3aa: CASISRGQGVSGANVLTF
d_gene: TRBD1; len: 13; abundance: NA; v_gene: TRBV30; j_gene: TRBJ1-6; CDR3nt: TGTGCCTGGAGAGCAGGGGGCGGTTCACCCCTCCACTTT; CDR3aa: CAWRAGGGSPLHF
d_gene: NA; len: 14; abundance: NA; v_gene: TRBV5-1; j_gene: TRBJ1-5; CDR3nt: TGCGCCAGCAGCTTGACGGGTAGCAATCAGCCCCAGCATTTT; CDR3aa: CASSLTGSNQPQHF
d_gene: NA; len: 14; abundance: NA; v_gene: TRBV4-2; j_gene: TRBJ2-2; CDR3nt: TGTGCCAGCAGCCCAGCTCGGGTGGCCGGGGAGCTGTTTTTT; CDR3aa: CASSPARVAGELFF
d_gene: NA; len: 10; abundance: NA; v_gene: TRBV20-1; j_gene: TRBJ2-3; CDR3nt: TGCAGTGCTAGACTCAGGGCGCAGTATTTT; CDR3aa: CSARLRAQYF
d_gene: TRBD2; len: 13; abundance: NA; v_gene: TRBV30; j_gene: TRBJ2-7; CDR3nt: TGTGCCTGGAGTCCTAGCGGGAGCTACGAGCAGTACTTC; CDR3aa: CAWSPSGSYEQYF
d_gene: NA; len: 14; abundance: once; v_gene: TRBV6-1; j_gene: TRBJ2-5; CDR3nt: TGTGCCAGCAGTGAAGCGATAGGGGCGAAGACCCAGTACTTC; CDR3aa: CASSEAIGAKTQYF
d_gene: NA; len: 14; abundance: once; v_gene: TRBV6-1; j_gene: TRBJ1-1; CDR3nt: TGTGCCAGCAGTTTTACGACAGGCTCCACTGAAGCTTTCTTT; CDR3aa: CASSFTTGSTEAFF
d_gene: NA; len: 14; abundance: NA; v_gene: TRBV5-6; j_gene: TRBJ2-7; CDR3nt: TGTGCCAGCACCTCGACTAGTTTTCAATACGAGCAGTACTTC; CDR3aa: CASTSTSFQYEQYF
d_gene: NA; len: 12; abundance: NA; v_gene: TRBV7-9; j_gene: TRBJ2-7; CDR3nt: TGTGCCAGCAGCCCCCCCAGTTACGAGCAGTACTTC; CDR3aa: CASSPPSYEQYF
d_gene: NA; len: 14; abundance: few; v_gene: TRBV9; j_gene: TRBJ1-1; CDR3nt: TGTGCCAGCAGCCCCACGCCCAGGGCTACTGAAGCTTTCTTT; CDR3aa: CASSPTPRATEAFF
d_gene: TRBD1; len: 15; abundance: NA; v_gene: TRBV6-5; j_gene: TRBJ2-1; CDR3nt: TGTGCCAGCAGTTACTTTGACAGGGGGCAGAATGAGCAGTTCTTC; CDR3aa: CASSYFDRGQNEQFF
d_gene: TRBD1; len: 14; abundance: once; v_gene: TRBV10-3; j_gene: TRBJ1-4; CDR3nt: TGTGCCATCAGAGGACAGGGAACTAATGAAAAACTGTTTTTT; CDR3aa: CAIRGQGTNEKLFF
d_gene: NA; len: 14; abundance: NA; v_gene: TRBV6-1; j_gene: TRBJ2-7; CDR3nt: TGTGCCAGCAGCCTCCAGGGTATCACCTACGAGCAGTACTTC; CDR3aa: CASSLQGITYEQYF
d_gene: TRBD1; len: 13; abundance: NA; v_gene: TRBV4-3; j_gene: TRBJ2-3; CDR3nt: TGCGCCAGCAGCCGACAGGGGTCAGATACGCAGTATTTT; CDR3aa: CASSRQGSDTQYF
d_gene: NA; len: 12; abundance: NA; v_gene: TRBV5-1; j_gene: TRBJ2-7; CDR3nt: TGCGCCAGCAGTCTGGACAACTACGAGCAGTACTTC; CDR3aa: CASSLDNYEQYF
d_gene: NA; len: 16; abundance: NA; v_gene: TRBV9; j_gene: TRBJ1-1; CDR3nt: TGTGCCAGCAGCGTAGCAGGGGCTTCCTTGAACACTGAAGCTTTCTTT; CDR3aa: CASSVAGASLNTEAFF
d_gene: TRBD1; len: 15; abundance: NA; v_gene: TRBV9; j_gene: TRBJ2-5; CDR3nt: TGTGCCAGCAGCGTAGTGGCAGGGGGCAGAGAGACCCAGTACTTC; CDR3aa: CASSVVAGGRETQYF
d_gene: NA; len: 19; abundance: NA; v_gene: TRBV4-3; j_gene: TRBJ2-2; CDR3nt: TGCGCCAGCAGCCAAGATCTTCCCAGACAGGCTTGGAACACCGGGGAGCTGTTTTTT; CDR3aa: CASSQDLPRQAWNTGELFF
d_gene: NA; len: 15; abundance: NA; v_gene: TRBV29-1; j_gene: TRBJ1-2; CDR3nt: TGCAGCGTGTACTCAAGCGGGGGTATTGTGGATGGCTACACCTTC; CDR3aa: CSVYSSGGIVDGYTF
d_gene: NA; len: 13; abundance: NA; v_gene: TRBV7-9; j_gene: TRBJ2-5; CDR3nt: TGTGCCAGCAGCCCAGAGGTGCCGGAGACCCAGTACTTC; CDR3aa: CASSPEVPETQYF
d_gene: NA; len: 13; abundance: NA; v_gene: TRBV27; j_gene: TRBJ2-7; CDR3nt: TGTGCCAGCAGTTCCGGGATCCCCTACGAGCAGTACTTC; CDR3aa: CASSSGIPYEQYF
d_gene: TRBD1; len: 14; abundance: NA; v_gene: TRBV7-6; j_gene: TRBJ1-1; CDR3nt: TGTGCCAGCAGCTACACTAGGGGGCAGGGTGAAGCTTTCTTT; CDR3aa: CASSYTRGQGEAFF
d_gene: NA; len: 13; abundance: NA; v_gene: TRBV7-2; j_gene: TRBJ1-3; CDR3nt: TGTGCCAGCGGCGGAAACTCTGGAAACACCATATATTTT; CDR3aa: CASGGNSGNTIYF
d_gene: TRBD1; len: 14; abundance: NA; v_gene: TRBV5-1; j_gene: TRBJ2-7; CDR3nt: TGCGCCAGCAGCTTGGGACAGGGGCTGAACGAGCAGTACTTC; CDR3aa: CASSLGQGLNEQYF
d_gene: TRBD2; len: 14; abundance: NA; v_gene: TRBV7-9; j_gene: TRBJ2-5; CDR3nt: TGTGCCAGCAGCCCCGGGGGAGGGCAAGAGACCCAGTACTTC; CDR3aa: CASSPGGGQETQYF
d_gene: TRBD1; len: 13; abundance: few; v_gene: TRBV7-6; j_gene: TRBJ2-7; CDR3nt: TGTGCCAGCAGCCAGGGACAGACCTACGAGCAGTACTTC; CDR3aa: CASSQGQTYEQYF
d_gene: TRBD2; len: 17; abundance: NA; v_gene: TRBV13; j_gene: TRBJ2-7; CDR3nt: TGTGCCAGCAGCTTACGTGGCGGGGGGCTAAGCTCCTACGAGCAGTACTTC; CDR3aa: CASSLRGGGLSSYEQYF
d_gene: NA; len: 16; abundance: NA; v_gene: TRBV2; j_gene: TRBJ1-2; CDR3nt: TGTGCCAGCAGTTCCCGCATGGAGGCGTCGAACTATGGCTACACCTTC; CDR3aa: CASSSRMEASNYGYTF